The clone carrying this T cell receptor (beta chain) has just a few counts. Its antigen is not known. Germline CDR1 reads DFQATT; CDR2 reads SNEGSKA (reference sequence). There are 14 residues in the CDR3. V lost 6 bases to trimming and J lost 6 bases, with 21 bases between them. The sample comes from a study of CD8 T cells in ankylosing spondylitis. Whole-study results and caveats: The study identified a TCR beta motif of about eight highly homologous variants that appeared characteristic of ankylosing spondylitis blood.

Via MiXCR, TCRdb re-called the 5' RACE reads, giving one row per CDR3 protein. The table lists just over 150,000 distinct CDR3 sequences, roughly 18% of them singletons. Sequencing used blood, either unsorted or a sorted T cell fraction (not recorded which). The chain joins TRBV20-1 to TRBJ2-7; TRBD1 might be the D (6 bases). This TCR was sampled from a male donor with ankylosing spondylitis or in good health (not recorded which). The DNA for the CDR3 is TGCAGTGCAACCTGGACAGCTGCGCCGGGCGAGCAGTACTTC. This encodes CSATWTAAPGEQYF.